This T cell receptor (beta chain) was identified during a study of T cell responses to AZD1222 COVID-19 vaccine. The CDR3 runs 14 residues. V was clipped by 2 bases and J by 13 bases, with 17 bases between them. Germline V gene data show CDR1 as PRHDT and CDR2 as FYEKMQ (reference sequence). About this clone itself: The antigen remains unidentified.

TCRdb's copy holds only in-frame clones and misses some; the assay was immunoSEQ multiplex PCR. The table records some 130,000 clones, approximately 95% of them present only once. Study results and limitations: An increase in Spike-specific TCR breadth and depth was observed after two AZD1222 doses. Clonal diversity may have been underestimated, and the donors were mostly white British, with more females than males. Of spike-specific TCRs, nearly half reportedly target regions left unmutated in variants.

The origin of this receptor is an adult who received the AZD1222 COVID-19 vaccine. The sample was peripheral blood, taken 28 days after the second AZD1222 dose. The rearrangement links TRBV13 to TRBJ1-4; a weak D match, TRBD1 (6 bases). The CDR3 loop reads CASSLSGARPGLFF. The DNA of the CDR3 is TGTGCCAGCAGCTTATCGGGGGCGCGTCCGGGACTGTTTTTT.